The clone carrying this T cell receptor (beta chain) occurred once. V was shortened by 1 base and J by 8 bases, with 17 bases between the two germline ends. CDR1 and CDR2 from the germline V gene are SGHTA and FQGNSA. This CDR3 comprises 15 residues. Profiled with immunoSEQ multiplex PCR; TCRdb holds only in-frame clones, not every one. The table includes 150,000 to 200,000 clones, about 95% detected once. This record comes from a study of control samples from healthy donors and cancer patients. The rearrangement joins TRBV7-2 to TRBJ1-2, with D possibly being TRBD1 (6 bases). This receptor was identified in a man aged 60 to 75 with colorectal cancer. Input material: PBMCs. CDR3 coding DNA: TGTGCCAGCAGCTTAGATTTCGGGGGCGCAGGGGGCTACACCTTC. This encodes CASSLDFGGAGGYTF.